This is a list of T cell receptor beta chains from one sample in a study of post-analysis software for immune sequencing data. MiXCR was run by TCRdb on the PCR reads, yielding one entry per CDR3 protein. The sample includes more than 450,000 distinct CDR3 sequences, roughly 47% of them seen just once. The sequencing input was blood. The receptors shown here come from a girl between 5 and 17 years old with multiple sclerosis. CDR3s include the opening cysteine and the closing phenylalanine or tryptophan. The D gene is left open where the match is weak. The size of a clone is reported for some rows only, either as once, few or many, or as a class for expanded clones.

clone_size d_call j_call v_call cdr3_aa cdr3_nt
few NA TRBJ2-5 TRBV29-1 CSAVILAPQETQYF TGCAGCGCTGTGATTCTAGCGCCCCAAGAGACCCAGTACTTC
NA TRBD2 TRBJ2-3 TRBV20-1 CSARRGGGADTQYF TGCAGTGCTAGGCGGGGGGGCGGAGCAGATACGCAGTATTTT
few TRBD2 TRBJ2-7 TRBV5-1 CASSSGLADSYEQYF TGCGCCAGCAGCTCGGGACTAGCGGACTCCTACGAGCAGTACTTC
NA TRBD1 TRBJ2-5 TRBV5-1 CASSWGDRDGETQYF TGCGCCAGTAGCTGGGGGGACAGGGACGGAGAGACCCAGTACTTC
NA TRBD2 TRBJ2-7 TRBV5-1 CASSSGLAATYEQYF TGCGCCAGCAGCTCCGGACTAGCGGCCACCTACGAGCAGTACTTC
NA NA TRBJ2-7 TRBV28 CASSTQVEYYNEQYF TGTGCCAGCAGCACACAGGTTGAGTACTACAATGAGCAGTACTTC
few NA TRBJ2-1 TRBV5-1 CASSSGSSSYNEQFF TGCGCCAGCAGCTCCGGGTCTTCTTCCTACAATGAGCAGTTCTTC
few TRBD1 TRBJ2-1 TRBV6-5 CASGMRDSKQFF TGTGCCAGCGGGATGAGGGACAGCAAGCAGTTCTTC
NA TRBD2 TRBJ2-5 TRBV4-1 CASSQVASGWLAGDQETQYF TGCGCCAGCAGCCAAGTTGCTTCGGGTTGGCTAGCGGGGGACCAAGAGACCCAGTACTTC
NA NA TRBJ1-4 TRBV5-6 CASSLGAGVGEKLFF TGTGCCAGCAGCTTGGGGGCCGGCGTGGGTGAAAAACTGTTTTTT
NA NA TRBJ2-1 TRBV5-1 CASSTMDWGTYEQFF TGCGCCAGCTCGACGATGGACTGGGGGACCTACGAGCAGTTCTTC
many NA TRBJ2-7 TRBV5-1 CASSLALGYEQYF TGTGCCAGCAGTTTAGCGCTAGGGTACGAGCAGTACTTC
NA TRBD2 TRBJ2-1 TRBV7-3 CASSSQAGVLYNEQFF TGTGCCAGCAGCTCCCAAGCGGGGGTACTCTACAATGAGCAGTTCTTC
few NA TRBJ2-7 TRBV5-1 CASSLGAGHSYEQYF TGCGCCAGCAGCTTGGGTGCGGGACACTCCTACGAGCAGTACTTC
few NA TRBJ1-1 TRBV12-3/TRBV12-4 CASSLVHTEAFF TGTGCCAGCAGTTTAGTGCACACTGAAGCTTTCTTT
few NA TRBJ2-2 TRBV3-1 CASSQVRTGELFF TGTGCCAGCAGCCAAGTGCGTACCGGGGAGCTGTTTTTT
NA NA TRBJ2-3 TRBV4-1 CASSQVGRTATDTQYF TGCGCCAGCAGCCAAGTCGGGAGGACAGCGACAGATACGCAGTATTTT
NA NA TRBJ1-6 TRBV7-9 CASLLFAGGLNSLLHF TGTGCCAGCCTCCTTTTCGCGGGGGGCTTGAATTCACTCCTCCACTTT
NA TRBD2 TRBJ2-5 TRBV13 CASSLTLAGRETQYF TGTGCCAGCAGCTTAACACTAGCGGGCCGAGAGACCCAGTACTTC
few NA TRBJ2-5 TRBV3-1 CASSQAPIRGRMETQYF TGTGCCAGCAGCCAAGCCCCCATCCGGGGCAGGATGGAGACCCAGTACTTC
NA NA TRBJ2-7 TRBV27 CASSWQRFSYEQYF TGTGCCAGCAGTTGGCAGCGCTTCTCCTACGAGCAGTACTTC
NA NA TRBJ2-5 TRBV10-3 CAITDGYQETQYF TGTGCCATCACCGACGGGTACCAAGAGACCCAGTACTTC
many NA TRBJ2-5 TRBV29-1 CSVGRAQETQYF TGCAGTGTCGGCAGGGCCCAAGAGACCCAGTACTTC
NA NA TRBJ1-5 TRBV7-8 CASSLGRGEEDQPQHF TGTGCCAGCAGCTTAGGGAGGGGTGAGGAGGATCAGCCCCAGCATTTT
NA NA TRBJ2-4 TRBV20-1 CSAFDSLAKNIQYF TGCAGTGCTTTTGACAGTCTAGCCAAAAACATTCAGTACTTC
NA NA TRBJ1-5 TRBV6-6 CASSPDQPQHF TGTGCCAGCAGCCCCGATCAGCCCCAGCATTTT
few NA TRBJ2-7 TRBV7-2 CASSLSLGRTYEQYF TGTGCCAGCAGCTTAAGTCTAGGCAGAACCTACGAGCAGTACTTC
NA NA TRBJ1-6 TRBV4-1 CASSQDALVAPLHF TGCGCCAGCAGCCAAGATGCCTTGGTGGCACCCCTCCACTTT
NA TRBD1 TRBJ2-5 TRBV12-3/TRBV12-4 CASSFVGGPGTQYF TGTGCCAGCAGTTTCGTAGGGGGCCCGGGGACCCAGTACTTC
NA TRBD1 TRBJ1-4 TRBV20-1 CSAPGQYNEKLFF TGCAGTGCCCCGGGACAGTATAATGAAAAACTGTTTTTT
NA NA TRBJ2-5 TRBV7-2 CASSLAHAETQYF TGTGCCAGCAGCTTAGCGCATGCAGAGACCCAGTACTTC
few TRBD1 TRBJ2-1 TRBV10-3 CAISRTGLWEQFF TGTGCCATCAGCCGGACAGGGCTTTGGGAGCAGTTCTTC
NA NA TRBJ2-7 TRBV7-9 CASSPVGETYEQYF TGTGCCAGCAGCCCCGTGGGGGAAACCTACGAGCAGTACTTC
NA TRBD1 TRBJ1-2 TRBV6-5 CASRRDSPNYGYTF TGTGCCAGCAGGAGGGACAGTCCTAACTATGGCTACACCTTC
NA NA TRBJ1-1 TRBV12-3/TRBV12-4 CASSLYSGTEAFF TGTGCCAGCAGTTTGTACAGCGGAACTGAAGCTTTCTTT
NA NA TRBJ2-7 TRBV10-3 CAISESLDRVGEQYF TGTGCCATCAGTGAGTCGTTAGATCGCGTAGGCGAGCAGTACTTC
NA TRBD2 TRBJ2-1 TRBV20-1 CSATGLAGGAYEQFF TGCAGTGCTACTGGACTAGCGGGGGGCGCGTACGAGCAGTTCTTC
NA NA TRBJ1-4 TRBV5-1 CASSFWGGRNEKLFF TGCGCCAGCAGCTTTTGGGGGGGCCGGAATGAAAAACTGTTTTTT
NA NA TRBJ1-1 TRBV15 CATSRDRLNTEAFF TGTGCCACCAGCAGAGATCGTTTGAACACTGAAGCTTTCTTT
NA NA TRBJ2-3 TRBV5-1 CASTDFNPTDTQYF TGCGCCAGCACCGACTTTAACCCCACAGATACGCAGTATTTT
few TRBD2 TRBJ2-3 TRBV6-5 CASSLGTSGTTDTQYF TGTGCCAGCAGCCTAGGGACTAGCGGGACCACAGATACGCAGTATTTT
NA TRBD1 TRBJ1-2 TRBV5-1 CASSPFSNRQGEGYTF TGCGCCAGCAGCCCCTTCTCAAACAGACAGGGAGAAGGCTACACCTTC
NA TRBD1 TRBJ2-6 TRBV7-3 CASSTLTGLKISGANVLTF TGTGCCAGCAGCACCCTGACAGGGCTTAAGATCTCTGGGGCCAACGTCCTGACTTTC
NA NA TRBJ2-5 TRBV3-1 CASSPRLQAEQYF TGTGCCAGCAGCCCGCGACTTCAGGCGGAGCAGTACTTC
once TRBD1 TRBJ1-4 TRBV4-1 CASSHAAGTGGEKLFF TGCGCCAGCAGCCATGCTGCCGGGACAGGGGGTGAAAAACTGTTTTTT
NA NA TRBJ2-7 TRBV5-5 CASSPRQAVSYEQYF TGTGCCAGCAGCCCGAGACAGGCGGTCTCCTACGAGCAGTACTTC
few TRBD1 TRBJ1-2 TRBV9 CASSAWTGSGYTF TGTGCCAGCAGCGCGTGGACAGGGTCTGGCTACACCTTC
few NA TRBJ1-6 TRBV4-1 CASSQATQFGTKYSPLHF TGCGCCAGCAGCCAAGCAACCCAGTTCGGGACAAAATATTCACCCCTCCACTTT
NA NA TRBJ2-7 TRBV6-1 CASSAYEQYF TGTGCCAGCTCTGCTTACGAGCAGTACTTC
NA NA TRBJ2-5 TRBV12-3/TRBV12-4 CATQRGTVWYF TGTGCCACACAACGGGGGACTGTTTGGTACTTC
NA TRBD1 TRBJ2-1 TRBV12-3/TRBV12-4 CAGAGGELNEQFF TGTGCCGGCGCAGGGGGCGAACTTAATGAGCAGTTCTTC
NA TRBD2 TRBJ2-1 TRBV5-1 CASSGQTSGVNNEQFF TGCGCCAGCAGCGGACAAACTAGCGGGGTAAACAATGAGCAGTTCTTC
NA NA TRBJ2-5 TRBV24-1 CATSKGGGETQYF TGTGCCACCAGTAAGGGGGGAGGAGAGACCCAGTACTTC
NA TRBD2 TRBJ2-3 TRBV20-1 CSARGGGHNTDTQYF TGCAGTGCTAGAGGCGGGGGGCATAACACAGATACGCAGTATTTT